Listed here are 18 T cell receptor beta chains from one sample, sequenced in a study of blood T cell repertoires in COVID-19. Libraries were prepared by immunoSEQ multiplex PCR; TCRdb keeps only in-frame clonotypes and omits some of them. This sample carries fewer than 650,000 clones, roughly nine tenths of them seen once, and the ten largest clones take around 7.8%. What was sequenced was peripheral blood. The receptors originated from a woman in her forties or fifties with COVID-19, enrolled during active disease.

The chain couples TRBV9 to TRBJ2-1; tentatively, D is TRBD2 (6 bases). V was shortened by 0 bases and J by 8 bases, with 15 bases between the two germline ends. This CDR3 region has 15 residues. Germline CDR1 and CDR2: SGDLS and YYNGEE. The CDR3 DNA sequence: TGTGCCAGCAGCGTAGGTCTCTTCTCGGGGGATGAGCAGTTCTTC. Translating it yields CASSVGLFSGDEQFF.

V is TRBV4-1 and J is TRBJ2-3; the match to TRBD2 covers 13 bases. V dropped 3 bases and J dropped 5; count of bases not matched to a gene: 2. The CDR3 is 15 amino acids. In germline, CDR1 is MGHRA, CDR2 YSYEKL. The CDR3 DNA is TGCGCCAGCAGCCAGACTAGCGGGGGGAAAGATACGCAGTATTTT. Residues: CASSQTSGGKDTQYF.

The V call is TRBV19, the J call TRBJ1-4; TRBD1 matches at 9 bases. After removal of 7 bases from V and 6 bases from J, the junction contained 9 bases not matched to a gene. CDR1 and CDR2 from the germline V gene are LNHDA and SQIVND (reference sequence). The CDR3 is 15 amino acids. The CDR3 DNA follows: TGTGCCAGTACCAATCCGGGACAGGGAGATGAAAAACTGTTTTTT. Protein sequence: CASTNPGQGDEKLFF.

The rearrangement links TRBV5-1 to TRBJ2-3; 9 bases map to TRBD2. CDR1 and CDR2 (germline): SGHRS, YFSETQ. Trimming took 0 bases from V and 2 from J; bases not matched to a gene: 4. The CDR3 spans 16 residues. The CDR3 nucleotides are TGCGCCAGCAGCTTGGTCCCTAGCGGGGTCACAGATACGCAGTATTTT. As protein: CASSLVPSGVTDTQYF.

CDR3 bases: TGCAGCGTTGCCTCGTTTGGGGGGGGACCCCTCTACGAGCAGTACTTC. It specifies CSVASFGGGPLYEQYF. The chain uses TRBV29-1 and TRBJ2-7, with TRBD2 matching 7 bases. In germline, CDR1 is SQVTM, CDR2 ANQGSEA. The length of the CDR3 is 16 residues. J lost 3 bases, V lost 4 bases, and 15 bases had no gene match.

The chain is built from TRBV15 and TRBJ1-2, with a weak D call TRBD1 (5 bases). CDR1 is LNHNV and CDR2 is YYDKDF in the germline V gene (reference sequence). The CDR3 extends over 15 amino acids. V lost 0 bases and J 4 bases, leaving 12 bases between the germline ends. Written as DNA, the CDR3 is TGTGCCACCAGCAGAGATGGGGGGTTCTCCTATGGCTACACCTTC. The encoded protein is CATSRDGGFSYGYTF.

Only a few counts were recorded for this clone. The V and J genes are TRBV27 and TRBJ1-1; 7 nucleotides agree with TRBD1. CDR3 length: 12 amino acids. Looked up from germline, CDR1 is MNHEY and CDR2 is SMNVEV (reference sequence). J was trimmed by 7 bases and V by 6 bases; bases with no gene match: 5. The CDR3 loop reads CASSSRTGEAFF. The CDR3 nucleotides are TGTGCCAGCAGCTCACGGACAGGTGAAGCTTTCTTT.

The sample holds a few counts of this clone. This chain uses TRBV6-5 with TRBJ1-2, with D unclear. Trimming left V 8 bases short and J 0 bases short, with 10 bases between. The V gene's germline CDR1 is MNHEY and CDR2 SVGAGI. The CDR3 has 13 amino acids. The CDR3 bases are TGTGCCAGCTGCTACGGGGCTAACTATGGCTACACCTTC. Protein: CASCYGANYGYTF.

CDR3 sequence reads: CASSEFGGGYTIYF. The CDR3 DNA reads as TGTGCCAGCAGTGAATTTGGGGGAGGTTACACCATATATTTT. The rearrangement joins TRBV25-1 to TRBJ1-3; possible D gene TRBD1, 5 bases. The CDR3 has 14 amino acids. V was cut by 1 base and J by 8 bases, with 12 bases left in between. In germline, CDR1 is MGHDK, CDR2 SYGVNS.

The chain uses TRBV10-3 and TRBJ1-1, with 7 bases matching TRBD1. The ends lost 7 bases at V and 2 bases at J; junction bases unmatched: 4. The CDR3 extends over 13 amino acids. CDR1 and CDR2 (germline): ENHRY, SYGVKD. The CDR3 here is CAITDRVNTEAFF. CDR3 nucleotide sequence: TGTGCCATCACAGACAGGGTAAACACTGAAGCTTTCTTT.

V gene TRBV3-1 (or the pseudogene TRBV3-2) combines with J gene TRBJ2-4, with 9 bases lining up with TRBD2. The CDR3 is made up of 17 amino acids. V shed 4 bases and J 5 bases; nucleotides not matched to a gene: 12. CDR1 and CDR2 from the germline V gene are LGHDT and YNNKEL (reference sequence). The CDR3 nucleotides read TGTGCCAGCAGCCGGTCCCTCGCGGGAGGGTCGGAAAACATTCAGTACTTC. It is translated as CASSRSLAGGSENIQYF.

The chain uses TRBV6-5 and TRBJ1-5; D is perhaps TRBD1 (5 bases). The CDR3 totals 14 residues. CDR1 and CDR2 from the germline V gene are MNHEY and SVGAGI. Trimming left V 0 bases short and J 5 bases short, with 8 bases between. The CDR3 bases are TGTGCCAGCAGTTACTCAGGGGTTGATCAGCCCCAGCATTTT. Its translation: CASSYSGVDQPQHF.

This clone occurred once. The chain employs TRBV19 and TRBJ2-1, with 9 bases identical to TRBD2. This CDR3 spans 17 amino acids. Germline-derived CDR1 and CDR2 are LNHDA and SQIVND (reference sequence). V shed 6 bases, J shed 7 bases, and the junction held 16 bases outside the gene matches. CDR3 sequence reads: CASSDLAGGISGNEQFF. CDR3 nucleotide sequence: TGTGCCAGTAGCGACCTCGCGGGGGGGATATCGGGAAATGAGCAGTTCTTC.

V usage is TRBV5-4 and J usage is TRBJ1-1; 7 nucleotides match TRBD1. This CDR3 region has 15 residues. Germline V lookup: CDR1 SGHNT, CDR2 YYREEE (reference sequence). J was trimmed by 4 bases and V by 3 bases; bases with no gene match: 9. CDR3 region: CASSSLTGPATEAFF. CDR3 DNA sequence: TGTGCCAGCAGCTCCCTGACAGGGCCGGCCACTGAAGCTTTCTTT.

The V call is TRBV12-5, the J call TRBJ1-2; a weak D match, TRBD1 (5 bases). The CDR3 is 15 residues long. Trimming shortened V by 5 bases and J by 3 bases, and 16 bases separated the two germline ends. Germline loops: CDR1 LGHNT, CDR2 FRNRAP. CDR3 protein: CASGPAGQSDYGYTF. The CDR3 coding sequence is TGTGCTAGTGGTCCCGCGGGGCAGTCAGACTATGGCTACACCTTC.

The chain links TRBV6-4 to TRBJ2-1, with a possible D match to TRBD1 (5 bases). The CDR3 contains 13 residues. V lost 4 bases to trimming and J lost 10 bases, with 14 bases between them. Per the germline V gene, CDR1 is MRHNA and CDR2 is SNTAGT. The DNA for the CDR3 is TGTGCCAGCAGTGGTTTTCAGGGAAACGAGCAGTTCTTC. The encoded protein is CASSGFQGNEQFF.

The J gene is TRBJ2-4, the V gene TRBV18; TRBD2 might be the D (6 bases). The V end was cut by 3 bases, the J end by 0 bases, with 18 bases between. The CDR3 consists of 18 residues. The germline V gene has CDR1 KGHSH and CDR2 LQKENI. CDR3 sequence: CASSPGLTLLLAKNIQYF. The CDR3 nucleotides read TGTGCCAGCTCACCCGGACTAACCCTTCTTCTAGCCAAAAACATTCAGTACTTC.

The chain uses TRBV27 and TRBJ2-2; D not certain. The germline gives CDR1 MNHEY, CDR2 SMNVEV (reference sequence). This CDR3 is 13 amino acids long. Trimming shortened V by 3 bases and J by 7 bases, and 9 bases separated the two germline ends. CDR3 sequence reads: CASSFIENGELFF. The CDR3 bases are TGTGCCAGCAGTTTCATTGAGAACGGGGAGCTGTTTTTT.